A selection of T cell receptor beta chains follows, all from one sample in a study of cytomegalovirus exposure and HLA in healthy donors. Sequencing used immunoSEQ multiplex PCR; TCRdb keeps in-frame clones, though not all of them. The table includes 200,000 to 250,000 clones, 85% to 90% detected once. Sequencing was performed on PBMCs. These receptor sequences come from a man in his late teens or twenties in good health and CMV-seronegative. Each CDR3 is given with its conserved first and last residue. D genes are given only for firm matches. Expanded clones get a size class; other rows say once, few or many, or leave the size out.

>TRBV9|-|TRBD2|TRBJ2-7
TGTGCCAGCAGCGTAGCGGCTAGCGGGTACGAGCAGTACTTC
CASSVAASGYEQYF
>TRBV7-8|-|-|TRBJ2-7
TGTGCCAGCAGCCCAAATTACGAGCAGTACTTC
CASSPNYEQYF
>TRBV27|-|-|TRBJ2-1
TGTGCCAGCAGTTTATCGCGGTTAGGTATCACCTACAATGAGCAGTTCTTC
CASSLSRLGITYNEQFF
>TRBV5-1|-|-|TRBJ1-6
TGCGCCAGCAGCTCCGAGGTATCCGGGAGATTTAATTCACCCCTCCACTTT
CASSSEVSGRFNSPLHF
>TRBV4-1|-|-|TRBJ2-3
TGCGCCAGCACCATAGGACCAGGGGCAGATACGCAGTATTTT
CASTIGPGADTQYF
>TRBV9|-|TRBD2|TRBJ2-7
TGTGCCAGCACACCGGGACTAGCGGACCTTCCTACGAGCGCGCAGTACTTC
CASTPGLADLPTSAQYF
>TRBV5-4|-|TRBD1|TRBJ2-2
TGTGCCAGCAGCCAAGACAGGGTAGCCGGGGAGCTGTTTTTT
CASSQDRVAGELFF
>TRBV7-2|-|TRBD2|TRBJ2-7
TGTGCCAGCAGCTTAAATTCAGCGGGATCCTACGAGCAGTACTTC
CASSLNSAGSYEQYF
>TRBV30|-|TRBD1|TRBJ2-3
TGTGCCTGGAATACACAGGGGGCAGGAGATACGCAGTATTTT
CAWNTQGAGDTQYF
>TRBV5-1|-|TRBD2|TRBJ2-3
TGCGCCAGCAGCTGGGCTAGCGGTCCAGATACGCAGTATTTT
CASSWASGPDTQYF
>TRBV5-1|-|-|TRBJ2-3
TGCGCCAGCAGCTGGGGCGGGGTTCGGACTAGCACAGATACGCAGTATTTT
CASSWGGVRTSTDTQYF
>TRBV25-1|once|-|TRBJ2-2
TGTGCCAGCAGCGTTGGGGGCATAAGCGGGGAGCTGTTTTTT
CASSVGGISGELFF
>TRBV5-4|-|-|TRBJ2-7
TGTGCCAGCAGCTTAGACTCCTCCCACTACGAGCAGTACTTC
CASSLDSSHYEQYF
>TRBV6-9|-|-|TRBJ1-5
TGTGCCAGCACTAACCCTCCAGGGTACAGCAATCAGCCCCAGCATTTT
CASTNPPGYSNQPQHF
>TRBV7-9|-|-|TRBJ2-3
TGTGCCAGCAGTGAACAGGGAAGCACAGATACGCAGTATTTT
CASSEQGSTDTQYF
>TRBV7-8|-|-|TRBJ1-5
TGTGCCAGCAGCCCCGGGGGGGGTTCGAGCAATCAGCCCCAGCATTTT
CASSPGGGSSNQPQHF
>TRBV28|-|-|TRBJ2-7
TGTGCCAGCAGTGGGGGCCCAAACTACGAGCAGTACTTC
CASSGGPNYEQYF
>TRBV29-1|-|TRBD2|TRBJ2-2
TGCAGCGCACGACTAGCGGGAAACACCGGGGAGCTGTTTTTT
CSARLAGNTGELFF
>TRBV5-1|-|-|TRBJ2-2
TGCGCCAGCAGCTTACAGGGAGGGAGTAACACCGGGGAGCTGTTTTTT
CASSLQGGSNTGELFF
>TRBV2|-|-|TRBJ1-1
TGTGCCAGCAGCACTACAGGGTTAGGTGAAGCTTTCTTT
CASSTTGLGEAFF
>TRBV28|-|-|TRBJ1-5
TGTGCCAGCACCTACTATAGCAATCAGCCCCAGCATTTT
CASTYYSNQPQHF
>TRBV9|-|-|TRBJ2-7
TGTGCCAGCAGCGTAGCTACGGGTCCCTTCGACGAGCAGTACTTC
CASSVATGPFDEQYF